The subject of this entry is one TCR beta chain. Its cognate antigen is unknown. The CDR3 loop spans 16 amino acids. Germline V gene data show CDR1 as SEHNR and CDR2 as FQNEAQ (reference sequence). With 2 bases clipped from V and 7 bases from J, the junction kept 7 bases outside the gene matches. The data were taken from a study of CD8 T cells in ankylosing spondylitis. Study results and limitations: Several of the motif variants were reported before in synovial fluid and blood from reactive arthritis. Ankylosing spondylitis blood seemed to carry a telltale TCR beta motif made of under ten highly homologous variants. Disease-associated clonotypes exhibited CD8+ identity and were relatively infrequent in peripheral blood. In ankylosing spondylitis patients, matched synovial fluid reportedly showed significant enrichment of disease-linked clones.

5'-RACE, quantitative and with molecular barcodes, yielded the TCR beta libraries. TCRdb re-analysed the 5' RACE reads in MiXCR, keeping a single row per CDR3 protein. The data contain 650,000 to 800,000 distinct CDR3 sequences, roughly 19% of them singletons. The genes are TRBV7-9 and TRBJ2-1; 11 positions match TRBD1. This sequence was found in a male donor with ankylosing spondylitis. The sample taken for sequencing was blood, either unsorted or a sorted T cell fraction (not recorded which). The CDR3 here is CASSLSDRGLENEQFF. For the CDR3, the DNA is TGTGCCAGCAGCTTATCGGACAGGGGGCTGGAGAATGAGCAGTTCTTC.